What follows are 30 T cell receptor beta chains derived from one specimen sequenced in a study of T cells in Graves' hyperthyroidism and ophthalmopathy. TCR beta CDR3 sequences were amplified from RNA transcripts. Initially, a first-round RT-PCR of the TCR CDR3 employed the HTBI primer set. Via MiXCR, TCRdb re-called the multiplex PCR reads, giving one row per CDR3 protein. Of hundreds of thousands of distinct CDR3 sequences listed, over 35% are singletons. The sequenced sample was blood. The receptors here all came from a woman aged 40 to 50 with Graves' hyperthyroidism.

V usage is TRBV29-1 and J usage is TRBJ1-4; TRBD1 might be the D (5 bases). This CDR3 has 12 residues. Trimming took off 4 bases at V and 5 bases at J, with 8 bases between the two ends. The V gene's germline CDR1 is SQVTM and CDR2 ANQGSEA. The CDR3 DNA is TGCAGCGTTGTGGCAGGGAATGAAAAACTGTTTTTT. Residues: CSVVAGNEKLFF.

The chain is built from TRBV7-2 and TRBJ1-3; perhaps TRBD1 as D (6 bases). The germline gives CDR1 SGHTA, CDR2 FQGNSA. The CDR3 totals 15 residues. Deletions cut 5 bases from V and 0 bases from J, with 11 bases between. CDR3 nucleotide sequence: TGTGCCAGCAGCACCCAGGGGTACTCTGGAAACACCATATATTTT. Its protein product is CASSTQGYSGNTIYF.

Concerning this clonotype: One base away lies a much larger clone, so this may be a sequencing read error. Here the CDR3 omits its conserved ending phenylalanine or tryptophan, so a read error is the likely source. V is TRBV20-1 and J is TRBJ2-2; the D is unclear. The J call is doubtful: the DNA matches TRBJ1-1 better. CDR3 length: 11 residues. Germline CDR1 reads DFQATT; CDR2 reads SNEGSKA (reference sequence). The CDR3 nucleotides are TGCAGTGCTACGGTGAACACTGAAGCTTTCCTT. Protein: CSATVNTEAFL.

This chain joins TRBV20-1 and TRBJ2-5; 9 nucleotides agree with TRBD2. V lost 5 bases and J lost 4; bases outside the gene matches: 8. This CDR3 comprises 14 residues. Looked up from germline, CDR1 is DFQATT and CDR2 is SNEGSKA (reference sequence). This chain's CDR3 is CSALGLAGPETQYF. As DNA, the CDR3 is TGCAGTGCTCTCGGGCTAGCGGGGCCAGAGACCCAGTACTTC.

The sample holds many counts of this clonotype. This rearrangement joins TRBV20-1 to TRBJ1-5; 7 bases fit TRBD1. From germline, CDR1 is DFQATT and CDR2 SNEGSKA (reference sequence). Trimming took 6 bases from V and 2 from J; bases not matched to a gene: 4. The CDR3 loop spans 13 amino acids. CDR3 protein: CSADDRGNQPQHF. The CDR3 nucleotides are TGCAGTGCGGATGACAGGGGCAATCAGCCCCAGCATTTT.

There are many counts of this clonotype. CDR3 nucleotide sequence: TGTGCCAGCAGTGAAGCGCTTCAGGTTAACTATGGCTACACCTTC. Translating gives CASSEALQVNYGYTF. The genes are TRBV2 and TRBJ1-2; D ambiguous. Germline V gives CDR1 SNHLY, CDR2 FYNNEI. The germline V and J ends were trimmed by 0 bases and 1 base, with 9 bases remaining between them. The CDR3 is 15 amino acids.

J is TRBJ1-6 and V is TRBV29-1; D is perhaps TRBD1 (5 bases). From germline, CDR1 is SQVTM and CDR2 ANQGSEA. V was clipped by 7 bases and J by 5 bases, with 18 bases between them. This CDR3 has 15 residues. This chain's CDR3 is CSAKDGGNNNSPLHF. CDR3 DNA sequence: TGCAGCGCCAAGGACGGGGGGAACAATAATTCACCCCTCCACTTT. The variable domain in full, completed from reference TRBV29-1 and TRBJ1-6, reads SAVISQKPSRDICQRGTSLTIQCQVDSQVTMMFWYRQQPGQSLTLIATANQGSEATYESGFVIDKFPISRPNLTFSTLTVSNMSPEDSSIYLCSAKDGGNNNSPLHFGNGTRLTVT.

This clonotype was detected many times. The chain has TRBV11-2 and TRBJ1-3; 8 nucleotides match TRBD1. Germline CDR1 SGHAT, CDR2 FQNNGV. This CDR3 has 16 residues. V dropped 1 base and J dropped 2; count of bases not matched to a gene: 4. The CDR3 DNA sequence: TGTGCCAGCAGCTTAGCCAGGGGGCAAGCTGGAAACACCATATATTTT. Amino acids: CASSLARGQAGNTIYF.

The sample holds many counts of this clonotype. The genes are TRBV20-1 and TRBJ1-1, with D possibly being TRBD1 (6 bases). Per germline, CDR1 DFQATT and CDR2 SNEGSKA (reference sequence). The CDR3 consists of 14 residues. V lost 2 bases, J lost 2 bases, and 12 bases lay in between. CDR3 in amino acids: CSARLGGGNTEAFF. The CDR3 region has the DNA TGCAGTGCTAGACTGGGAGGGGGTAACACTGAAGCTTTCTTT.

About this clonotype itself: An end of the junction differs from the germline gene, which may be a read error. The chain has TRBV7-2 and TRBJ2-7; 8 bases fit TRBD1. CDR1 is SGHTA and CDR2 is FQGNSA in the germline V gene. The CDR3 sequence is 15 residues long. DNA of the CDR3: TGCGCCAGCAGCCAAGTGCAGGGGGCGATATACGAGCAGTACTTC. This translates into CASSQVQGAIYEQYF.

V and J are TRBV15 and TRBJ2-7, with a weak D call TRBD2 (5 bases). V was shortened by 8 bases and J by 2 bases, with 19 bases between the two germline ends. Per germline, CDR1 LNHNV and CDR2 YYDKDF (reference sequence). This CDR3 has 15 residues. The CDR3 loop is CATDLPREGTYEQYF. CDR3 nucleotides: TGTGCCACCGATCTTCCCCGGGAAGGTACCTACGAGCAGTACTTC.

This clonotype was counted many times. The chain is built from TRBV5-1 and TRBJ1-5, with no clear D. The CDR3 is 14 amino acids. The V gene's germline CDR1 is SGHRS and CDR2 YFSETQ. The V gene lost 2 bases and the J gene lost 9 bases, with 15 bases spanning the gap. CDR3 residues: CASSLNSGERPQHF. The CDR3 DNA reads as TGCGCCAGCAGCTTAAACAGTGGGGAGAGGCCCCAGCATTTT. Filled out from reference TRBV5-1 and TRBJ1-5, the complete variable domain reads KAGVTQTPRYLIKTRGQQVTLSCSPISGHRSVSWYQQTPGQGLQFLFEYFSETQRNKGNFPGRFSGRQFSNSRSEMNVSTLELGDSALYLCASSLNSGERPQHFGDGTRLSIL.

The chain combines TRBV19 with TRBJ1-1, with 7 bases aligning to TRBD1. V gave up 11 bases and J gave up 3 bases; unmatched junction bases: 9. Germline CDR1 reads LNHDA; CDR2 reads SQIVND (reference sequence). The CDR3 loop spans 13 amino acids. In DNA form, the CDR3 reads TGTGCCTGGAGCAGGGGGGAGGACACTGAAGCTTTCTTT. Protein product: CAWSRGEDTEAFF.

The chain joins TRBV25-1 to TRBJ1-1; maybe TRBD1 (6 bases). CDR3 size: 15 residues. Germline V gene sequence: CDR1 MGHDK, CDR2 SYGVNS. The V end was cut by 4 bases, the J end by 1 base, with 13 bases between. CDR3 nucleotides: TGTGCCAGCAGTGCTAGAAGGGGACAGAACACTGAAGCTTTCTTT. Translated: CASSARRGQNTEAFF.

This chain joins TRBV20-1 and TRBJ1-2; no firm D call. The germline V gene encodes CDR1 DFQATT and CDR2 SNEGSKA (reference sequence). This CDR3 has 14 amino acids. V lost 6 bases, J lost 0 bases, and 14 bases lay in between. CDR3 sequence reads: CSAVPAEANYGYTF. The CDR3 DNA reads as TGCAGTGCGGTTCCGGCAGAAGCTAACTATGGCTACACCTTC.

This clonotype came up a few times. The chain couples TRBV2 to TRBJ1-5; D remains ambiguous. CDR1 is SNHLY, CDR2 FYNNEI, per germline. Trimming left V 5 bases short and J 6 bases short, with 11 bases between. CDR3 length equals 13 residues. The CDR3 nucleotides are TGTGCCAGCAGTAAGGGAACGATTCAGCCCCAGCATTTT. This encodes CASSKGTIQPQHF. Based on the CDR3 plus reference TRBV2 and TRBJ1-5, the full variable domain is EPEVTQTPSHQVTQMGQEVILRCVPISNHLYFYWYRQILGQKVEFLVSFYNNEISEKSEIFDDQFSVERPDGSNFTLKIRSTKLEDSAMYFCASSKGTIQPQHFGDGTRLSIL.

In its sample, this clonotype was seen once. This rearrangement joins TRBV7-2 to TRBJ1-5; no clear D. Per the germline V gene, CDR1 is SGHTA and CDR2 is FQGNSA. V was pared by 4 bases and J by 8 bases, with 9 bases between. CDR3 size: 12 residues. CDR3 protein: CASSWSPEPQHF. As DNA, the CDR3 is TGTGCCAGCAGCTGGTCCCCCGAGCCCCAGCATTTT.

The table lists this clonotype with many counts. In DNA form, the CDR3 reads TGTGCCAGCAGCTGGGGACCGAGCATGAACACTGAAGCTTTCTTT. It specifies CASSWGPSMNTEAFF. The chain uses TRBV12-3 or TRBV12-4 and TRBJ1-1; TRBD1 is a possible D gene (5 bases). The CDR3 extends over 15 amino acids. Trimming removed 6 bases at V and 0 bases at J, with 14 bases between.

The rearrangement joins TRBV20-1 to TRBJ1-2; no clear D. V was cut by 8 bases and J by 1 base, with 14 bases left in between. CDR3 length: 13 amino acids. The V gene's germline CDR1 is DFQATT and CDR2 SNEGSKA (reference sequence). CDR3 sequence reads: CSYSLRDNYGYTF. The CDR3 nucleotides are TGCAGTTACTCGCTTAGGGATAACTATGGCTACACCTTC.

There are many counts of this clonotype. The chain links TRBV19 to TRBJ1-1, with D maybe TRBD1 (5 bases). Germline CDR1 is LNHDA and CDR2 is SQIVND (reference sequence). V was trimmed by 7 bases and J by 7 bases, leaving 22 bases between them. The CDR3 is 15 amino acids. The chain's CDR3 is CASTHEGQGRGEAFF. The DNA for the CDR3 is TGTGCCAGTACTCATGAGGGCCAGGGACGCGGTGAAGCTTTCTTT.

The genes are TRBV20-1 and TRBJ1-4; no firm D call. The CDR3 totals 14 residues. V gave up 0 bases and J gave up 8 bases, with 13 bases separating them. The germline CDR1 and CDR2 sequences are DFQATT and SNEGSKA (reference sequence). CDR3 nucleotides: TGCAGTGCTAGAGATGCGAGGGTCCGAGAAAAACTGTTTTTT. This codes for CSARDARVREKLFF.

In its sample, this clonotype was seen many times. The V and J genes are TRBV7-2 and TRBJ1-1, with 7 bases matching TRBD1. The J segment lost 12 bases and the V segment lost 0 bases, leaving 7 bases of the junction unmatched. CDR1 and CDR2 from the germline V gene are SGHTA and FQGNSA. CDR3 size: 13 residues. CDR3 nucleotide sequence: TGTGCCAGCAGCTTAGCACAGGGGAGTTTCTCTTTCTTT. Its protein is CASSLAQGSFSFF.

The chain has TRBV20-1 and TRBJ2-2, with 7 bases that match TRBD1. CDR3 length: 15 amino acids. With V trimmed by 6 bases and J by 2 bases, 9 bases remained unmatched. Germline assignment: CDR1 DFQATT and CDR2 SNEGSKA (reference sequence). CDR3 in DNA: TGCAGTGCGAAATCCGGGACAGTAAACACCGGGGAGCTGTTTTTT. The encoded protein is CSAKSGTVNTGELFF.

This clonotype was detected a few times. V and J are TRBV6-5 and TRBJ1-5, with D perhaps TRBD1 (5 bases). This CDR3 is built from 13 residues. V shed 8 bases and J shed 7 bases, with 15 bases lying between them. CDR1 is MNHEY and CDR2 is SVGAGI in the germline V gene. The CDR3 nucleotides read TGTGCCAGCTCCGGGACTTTCGGCCAGCCCCAGCATTTT. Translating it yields CASSGTFGQPQHF.

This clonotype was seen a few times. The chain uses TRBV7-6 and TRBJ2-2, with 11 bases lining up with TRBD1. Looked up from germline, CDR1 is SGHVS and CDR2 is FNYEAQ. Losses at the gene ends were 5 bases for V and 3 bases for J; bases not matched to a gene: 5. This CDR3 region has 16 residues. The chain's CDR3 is CASSPLGQGDTGELFF. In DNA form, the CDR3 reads TGTGCCAGCAGCCCCCTGGGACAGGGGGACACCGGGGAGCTGTTTTTT.

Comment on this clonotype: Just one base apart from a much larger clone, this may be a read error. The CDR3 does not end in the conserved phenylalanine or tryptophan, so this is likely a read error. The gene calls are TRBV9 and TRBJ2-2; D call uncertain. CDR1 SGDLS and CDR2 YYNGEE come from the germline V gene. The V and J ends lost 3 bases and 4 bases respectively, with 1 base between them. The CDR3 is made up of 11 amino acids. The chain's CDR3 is CASSATGELFS. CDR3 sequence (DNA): TGTGCCAGCAGCGCCACCGGGGAGCTGTTTTCT.

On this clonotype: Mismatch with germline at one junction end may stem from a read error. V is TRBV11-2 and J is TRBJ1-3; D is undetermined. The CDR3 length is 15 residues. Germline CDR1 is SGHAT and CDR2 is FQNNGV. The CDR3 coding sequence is TGCGCCAGCAGCCAAGTCCCATACTCTAGAAACACCATATATTTT. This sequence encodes CASSQVPYSRNTIYF.

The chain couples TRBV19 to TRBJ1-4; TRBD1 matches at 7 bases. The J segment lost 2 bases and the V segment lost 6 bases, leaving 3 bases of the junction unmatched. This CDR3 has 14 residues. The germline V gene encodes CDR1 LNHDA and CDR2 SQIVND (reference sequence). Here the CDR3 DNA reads TGTGCCAGTAGCACGACAGGGACTAATGAAAAACTGTTTTTT. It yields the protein CASSTTGTNEKLFF.

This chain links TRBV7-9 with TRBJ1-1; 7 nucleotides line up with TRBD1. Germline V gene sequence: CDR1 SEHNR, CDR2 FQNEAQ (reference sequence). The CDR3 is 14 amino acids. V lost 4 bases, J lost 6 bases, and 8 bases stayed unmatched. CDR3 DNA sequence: TGTGCCAGCAGCTCGCAAGACAGGGTCCCTGAAGCTTTCTTT. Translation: CASSSQDRVPEAFF.

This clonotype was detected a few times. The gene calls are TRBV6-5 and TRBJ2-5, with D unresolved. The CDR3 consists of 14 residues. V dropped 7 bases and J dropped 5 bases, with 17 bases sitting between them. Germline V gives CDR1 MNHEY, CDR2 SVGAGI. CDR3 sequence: CASTIGFGLETQYF. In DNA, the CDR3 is TGTGCCAGCACCATCGGTTTCGGGTTGGAGACCCAGTACTTC.